Given below is one T cell receptor (beta chain) in context. What it binds is not known. The data belong to a study of T cells in tumors after PD-1 blockade. On the study more broadly: Each patient got pembrolizumab 200 mg every 3 weeks or cemiplimab 350 mg every 2 weeks. During anti-PD-1 treatment, some patients continued daily vismodegib 150 mg.

Profiling relied on immunoSEQ multiplex PCR, and the TCRdb table lists in-frame clones only, not all of them. In the table there are thousands of clones, 69% of which are singletons. Study-wide results and caveats: Peripheral recruitment is suggested, as some novel exhausted tumor clones were in pre-treatment blood. Most post-therapy expanded exhausted CD8+ clones were new, undetected before treatment.

CDR1 and CDR2 (germline): SGHKS, YYEKEE (reference sequence). CDR3 size: 14 residues. V shed 1 base and J shed 6 bases, with 14 bases lying between them. The sample here was tumor tissue, taken after anti-PD-1 treatment. This receptor was obtained from a human donor with basal cell carcinoma. This chain links TRBV5-5 with TRBJ2-7; the D gene is possibly TRBD1 (6 bases). Here the CDR3 reads CASSLLQGEGEQYF. The CDR3 nucleotides read TGTGCCAGCAGCTTGTTACAGGGTGAGGGCGAGCAGTACTTC.